The next 4 T cell receptor beta chains were all read from a single sample in a study of blood T cell repertoires in COVID-19. The data were produced by immunoSEQ multiplex PCR, yet TCRdb's version contains in-frame clones alone and is incomplete. Seen here are over 85,000 clones, around 87% observed once, and the top ten hold approximately 7.4%. The specimen sequenced was peripheral blood. Receptors were obtained from a human donor with acute or convalescent COVID-19. The donor label of this sample is uncertain.

The chain recombines TRBV19 with TRBJ1-3; 11 bases are shared with TRBD1. The germline V gene encodes CDR1 LNHDA and CDR2 SQIVND (reference sequence). Germline trimming cut 6 bases from V and 4 bases from J; bases unmatched to any gene: 8. The CDR3 spans 16 residues. The CDR3 DNA follows: TGTGCCAGTAGCCCTGGACAGGGGGCGCTGGGAAACACCATATATTTT. This sequence encodes CASSPGQGALGNTIYF.

The chain employs TRBV7-2 and TRBJ2-7; 13 bases agree with TRBD2. The CDR3 is 15 residues long. The junction had 4 bases not matched to a gene; V was cut back by 4 bases and J by 4 bases. Germline-derived CDR1 and CDR2 are SGHTA and FQGNSA. The CDR3 DNA follows: TGTGCCAGCAGCTCGCGGACTAGCGGGGGATACGAGCAGTACTTC. It is translated as CASSSRTSGGYEQYF.

The chain joins TRBV10-3 to TRBJ2-3, with 7 positions matching TRBD1. CDR3 length: 17 residues. Germline loops: CDR1 ENHRY, CDR2 SYGVKD. Unmatched junction bases numbered 7, after V lost 0 bases and J lost 1 base. CDR3 loop: CAISESLRGRGTDTQYF. The CDR3, as DNA: TGTGCCATCAGTGAGTCCCTGAGGGGGCGCGGCACAGATACGCAGTATTTT.

Only one count was recorded for this clone. The chain links TRBV7-8 to TRBJ1-1; D is ambiguous. Per the germline V gene, CDR1 is SGHVS and CDR2 is FQNEAQ. The CDR3 has 13 amino acids. Trimming removed 3 bases at V and 0 bases at J, with 5 bases between. The CDR3, as DNA: TGTGCCAGCAGCTTTGAGGTGAACACTGAAGCTTTCTTT. Amino acids: CASSFEVNTEAFF.